This T cell receptor (beta chain) was found in a study of PD-1 blockade in classical Hodgkin lymphoma. Looking at the study overall: Patients were treated with nivolumab at 3 mg/kg, and this was given intravenously every 2 weeks.

Study-wide findings and caveats: Reports described newly diagnosed patients as having lower baseline TCR diversity than healthy donors. The causes of the repertoire differences, possibly disease activity or prior therapy, remain undefined.

Here immunoSEQ multiplex PCR was the method, and the copy in TCRdb shows in-frame clones only, minus some. Among 75,000 to 100,000 clones listed, roughly 79% were seen once. Each and every patient relapsed after autologous stem cell transplantation, and patients got differing brentuximab vedotin exposure. With regard to this clone: What it binds is not known.

Sample: peripheral blood mononuclear cells (PBMCs), taken before the second cycle of nivolumab. The receptor was isolated from a human donor with classical Hodgkin lymphoma.

As DNA, the CDR3 is TGTGCCAGCAGCCAAATGGGGGGGGGTCCCCCGAACACCGGGGAGCTGTTTTTT. It translates to CASSQMGGGPPNTGELFF. V is TRBV4-2 and J is TRBJ2-2; TRBD2 matches 7 bases. This CDR3 spans 18 amino acids. Germline trimming cut 2 bases from V and 0 bases from J; bases unmatched to any gene: 9. Germline CDR1 LGHNA, CDR2 YNFKEQ.